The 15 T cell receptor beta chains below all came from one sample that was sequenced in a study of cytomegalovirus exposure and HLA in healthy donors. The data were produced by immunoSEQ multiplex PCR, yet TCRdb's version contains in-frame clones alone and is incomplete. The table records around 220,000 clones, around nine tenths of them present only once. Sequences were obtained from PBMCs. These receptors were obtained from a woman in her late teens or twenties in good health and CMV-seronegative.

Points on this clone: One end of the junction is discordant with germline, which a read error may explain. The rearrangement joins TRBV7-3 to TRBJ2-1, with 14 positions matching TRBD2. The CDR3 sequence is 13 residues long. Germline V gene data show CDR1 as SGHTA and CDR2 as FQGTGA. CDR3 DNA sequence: TGTGCCAGCAGCTTAGGGACTAGCGGGAGTCCGATCTTC. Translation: CASSLGTSGSPIF.

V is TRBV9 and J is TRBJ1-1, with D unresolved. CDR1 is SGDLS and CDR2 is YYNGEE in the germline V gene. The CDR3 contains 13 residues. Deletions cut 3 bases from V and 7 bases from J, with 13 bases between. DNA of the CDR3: TGTGCCAGCAGCGATGACCCGCGGGATGAAGCTTTCTTT. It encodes CASSDDPRDEAFF. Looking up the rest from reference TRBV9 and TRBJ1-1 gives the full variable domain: DSGVTQTPKHLITATGQRVTLRCSPRSGDLSVYWYQQSLDQGLQFLIQYYNGEERAKGNILERFSAQQFPDLHSELNLSSLELGDSALYFCASSDDPRDEAFFGQGTRLTVV.

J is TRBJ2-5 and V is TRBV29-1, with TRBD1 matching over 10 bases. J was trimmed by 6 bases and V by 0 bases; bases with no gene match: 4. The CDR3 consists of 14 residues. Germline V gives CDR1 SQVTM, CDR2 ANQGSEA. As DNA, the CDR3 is TGCAGCGTTGAAGACCGACAGGGGGCACAGACCCAGTACTTC. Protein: CSVEDRQGAQTQYF.

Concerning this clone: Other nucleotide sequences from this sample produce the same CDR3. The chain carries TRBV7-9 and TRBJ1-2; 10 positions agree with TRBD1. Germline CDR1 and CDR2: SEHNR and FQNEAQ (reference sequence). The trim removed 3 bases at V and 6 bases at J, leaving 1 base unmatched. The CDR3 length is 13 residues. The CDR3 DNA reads TGTGCCAGCAGCTTCGGGACAGGGGATGGCTACACCTTC. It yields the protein CASSFGTGDGYTF.

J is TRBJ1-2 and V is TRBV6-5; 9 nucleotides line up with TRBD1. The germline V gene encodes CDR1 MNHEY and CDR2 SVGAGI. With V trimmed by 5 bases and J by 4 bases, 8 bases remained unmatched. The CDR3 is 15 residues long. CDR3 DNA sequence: TGTGCCAGCAGTGGACCCGGGACAGGGTTCTATGGCTACACCTTC. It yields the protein CASSGPGTGFYGYTF.

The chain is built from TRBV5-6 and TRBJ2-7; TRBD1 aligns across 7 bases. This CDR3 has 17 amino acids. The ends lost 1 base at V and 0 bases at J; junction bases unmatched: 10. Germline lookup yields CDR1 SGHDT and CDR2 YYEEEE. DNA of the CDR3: TGTGCCAGCAGCTTGTACTCCGGGACAGCCTACTCCTACGAGCAGTACTTC. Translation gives CASSLYSGTAYSYEQYF.

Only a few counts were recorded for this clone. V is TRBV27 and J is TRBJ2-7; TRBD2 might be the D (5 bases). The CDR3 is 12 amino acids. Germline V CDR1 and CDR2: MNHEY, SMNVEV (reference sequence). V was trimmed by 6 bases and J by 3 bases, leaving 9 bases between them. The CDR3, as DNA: TGTGCCAGCAGAATTCGGGACTACGAGCAGTACTTC. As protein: CASRIRDYEQYF.

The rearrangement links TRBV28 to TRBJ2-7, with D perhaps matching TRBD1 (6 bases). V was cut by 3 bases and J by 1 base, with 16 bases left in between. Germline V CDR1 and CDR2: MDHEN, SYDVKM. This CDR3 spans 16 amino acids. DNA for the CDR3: TGTGCCAGCAGTTTGCCCGGGACAAGGGTGTCCTACGAGCAGTACTTC. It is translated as CASSLPGTRVSYEQYF.

The CDR3 sequence is CSVEMDPGDTEAFF. The CDR3 region has the DNA TGCAGCGTTGAAATGGATCCGGGGGATACTGAAGCTTTCTTT. V gene TRBV29-1 combines with J gene TRBJ1-1, with D possibly being TRBD1 (5 bases). The CDR3 is 14 amino acids. V was shortened by 2 bases and J by 5 bases, with 15 bases between the two germline ends. CDR1 is SQVTM and CDR2 is ANQGSEA in the germline V gene.

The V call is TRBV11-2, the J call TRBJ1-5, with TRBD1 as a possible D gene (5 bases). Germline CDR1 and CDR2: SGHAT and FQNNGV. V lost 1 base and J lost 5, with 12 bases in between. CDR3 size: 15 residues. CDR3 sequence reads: CASSLGGRVDQPQHF. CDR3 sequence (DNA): TGTGCCAGCAGCTTAGGGGGGAGGGTGGATCAGCCCCAGCATTTT.

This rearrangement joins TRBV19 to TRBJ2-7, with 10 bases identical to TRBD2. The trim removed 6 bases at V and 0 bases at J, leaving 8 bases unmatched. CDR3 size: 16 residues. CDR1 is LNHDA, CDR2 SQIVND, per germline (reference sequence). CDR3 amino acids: CASSFLAGALSYEQYF. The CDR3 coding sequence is TGTGCCAGTAGCTTCCTAGCGGGAGCCCTCTCCTACGAGCAGTACTTC.

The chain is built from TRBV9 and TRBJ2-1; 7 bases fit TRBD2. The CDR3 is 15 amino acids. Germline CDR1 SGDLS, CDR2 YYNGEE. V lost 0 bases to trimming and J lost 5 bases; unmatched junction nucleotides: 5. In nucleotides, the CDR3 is TGTGCCAGCAGCGTAGGCGGGGACTATCACAATGAGCAGTTCTTC. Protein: CASSVGGDYHNEQFF.

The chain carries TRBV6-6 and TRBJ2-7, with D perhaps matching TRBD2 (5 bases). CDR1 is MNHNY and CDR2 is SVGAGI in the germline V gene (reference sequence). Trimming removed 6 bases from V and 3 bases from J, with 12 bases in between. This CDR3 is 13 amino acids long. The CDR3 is CASSPSGYYEQYF. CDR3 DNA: TGTGCCAGCAGCCCCAGCGGATACTACGAGCAGTACTTC.

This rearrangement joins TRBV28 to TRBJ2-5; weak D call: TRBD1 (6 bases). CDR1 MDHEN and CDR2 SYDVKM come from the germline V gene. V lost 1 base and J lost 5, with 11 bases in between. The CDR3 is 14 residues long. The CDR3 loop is CASSLLGAGETQYF. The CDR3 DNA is TGTGCCAGCAGTTTATTGGGGGCAGGGGAGACCCAGTACTTC. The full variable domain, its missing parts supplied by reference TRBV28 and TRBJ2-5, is DVKVTQSSRYLVKRTGEKVFLECVQDMDHENMFWYRQDPGLGLRLIYFSYDVKMKEKGDIPEGYSVSREKKERFSLILESASTNQTSMYLCASSLLGAGETQYFGPGTRLLVL.

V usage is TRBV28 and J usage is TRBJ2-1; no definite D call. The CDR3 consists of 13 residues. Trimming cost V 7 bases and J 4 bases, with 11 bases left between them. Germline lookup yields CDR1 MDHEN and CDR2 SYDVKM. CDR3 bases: TGTGCCAGCATGGAGTCCCTTTACAATGAGCAGTTCTTC. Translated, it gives CASMESLYNEQFF.